A single sample is the source of the 29 T cell receptor beta chains below, sequenced in a study of identical twins. TCRdb analysed the 5' RACE reads with MiXCR anew, one entry per CDR3 protein. The sample shows 1.5 million to 2 million distinct CDR3 sequences, about 32% of them seen only once. The sample was cord blood. Receptors were obtained from a newborn girl in good health.

This clonotype was detected a few times. The chain uses TRBV20-1 and TRBJ2-3; the D is unclear. The ends were cut back, 3 bases at V and 2 bases at J, with 9 bases in the middle. The CDR3 sequence is 13 residues long. From germline, CDR1 is DFQATT and CDR2 SNEGSKA (reference sequence). CDR3 sequence: CSARGYSTDTQYF. In DNA form, the CDR3 reads TGCAGTGCTAGGGGCTACTCCACAGATACGCAGTATTTT.

This clonotype was seen a few times. This chain uses TRBV27 with TRBJ1-1; 7 bases are shared with TRBD1. V lost 6 bases to trimming and J lost 10 bases; unmatched junction nucleotides: 2. Germline V gene data show CDR1 as MNHEY and CDR2 as SMNVEV (reference sequence). This CDR3 spans 10 amino acids. CDR3 protein: CASRYRGAFF. CDR3 nucleotide sequence: TGTGCCAGCAGATACAGGGGAGCTTTCTTT.

This rearrangement joins TRBV12-3 or TRBV12-4 to TRBJ1-4, with D tentatively TRBD1 (5 bases). The CDR3 totals 15 residues. With 6 bases removed from V and 5 bases from J, the gap between germline ends came to 16 bases. The CDR3 DNA reads TGTGCCAGCAGCCGTCCTTCTGGGGCGAATGAAAAACTGTTTTTT. It is translated as CASSRPSGANEKLFF.

Concerning this clonotype: Germline and junction disagree at one end, which may indicate a read error. The DNA for the CDR3 is TGTGCCAGCAGCTTCCCCATAGCGGGAGGGCCGGCAGATACGCGGTATTTT. Encoded protein: CASSFPIAGGPADTRYF. V gene TRBV5-6 combines with J gene TRBJ2-3, with 11 bases lining up with TRBD2. The CDR3 sequence is 17 residues long. Germline CDR1 reads SGHDT; CDR2 reads YYEEEE.

This clonotype was recorded a few times. This sequence joins TRBV6-5 and TRBJ2-5; unclear D gene. There are 14 residues in the CDR3. Germline V CDR1 and CDR2: MNHEY, SVGAGI. V dropped 2 bases and J dropped 5 bases, with 12 bases sitting between them. This CDR3 is CASSYGRAGETQYF. Written as DNA, the CDR3 is TGTGCCAGCAGTTACGGGCGCGCCGGGGAGACCCAGTACTTC.

The chain is built from TRBV12-3 or TRBV12-4 and TRBJ2-1, with D perhaps assigned TRBD1 or TRBD2 (5 bases each). CDR3 size: 11 residues. Trimming pared 8 bases from V and 7 bases from J, leaving 9 bases between. The CDR3 DNA sequence: TGTGCCAGCTGGGACGGGAATGAGCAGTTCTTC. It translates to CASWDGNEQFF.

Points on this clonotype: Germline is not matched at one junction end, which may reflect a read error. The chain combines TRBV24-1 with TRBJ2-2; 9 nucleotides align to TRBD2. The germline V gene encodes CDR1 KGHDR and CDR2 SFDVKD. CDR3 length: 18 amino acids. The CDR3 nucleotides read TGTACCACCAGTGATTCCAGACTAGCGGTCCTGAACACCGGGGAGCTGTTTTTT. This gives the protein CTTSDSRLAVLNTGELFF.

This clonotype was picked up a small number of times. J is TRBJ2-3 and V is TRBV6-1, with 8 bases that match TRBD2. Germline loops: CDR1 MNHNS, CDR2 SASEGT. J was trimmed by 3 bases and V by 8 bases; bases with no gene match: 10. This CDR3 has 15 residues. CDR3 nucleotide sequence: TGTGCCAGCCAGCGGGAGAAACGTAGGACAGATACGCAGTATTTT. Protein: CASQREKRRTDTQYF.

The chain uses TRBV30 and TRBJ1-5, with D uncertain. CDR1 and CDR2 (germline): GTSNPN, SVGIG (reference sequence). The CDR3 loop spans 15 amino acids. Deletions cut 2 bases from V and 5 bases from J, with 16 bases between. The CDR3 sequence: CAWSFPGVGHQPQHF. The DNA of the CDR3 is TGTGCCTGGAGTTTCCCTGGGGTAGGTCATCAGCCCCAGCATTTT.

This clonotype came up a few times. The rearrangement links TRBV7-2 to TRBJ2-1; tentative D call: TRBD2 (6 bases). CDR1 is SGHTA, CDR2 FQGNSA, per germline. V lost 2 bases and J 4 bases, leaving 18 bases between the germline ends. The CDR3 totals 17 residues. In DNA form, the CDR3 reads TGTGCCAGCAGCTTAAATCCCCCTTCCGGGGGATACAATGAGCAGTTCTTC. Translation: CASSLNPPSGGYNEQFF. Full variable domain (remainder filled in from reference TRBV7-2 and TRBJ2-1): GAGVSQSPSNKVTEKGKDVELRCDPISGHTALYWYRQSLGQGLEFLIYFQGNSAPDKSGLPSDRFSAERTGGSVSTLTIQRTQQEDSAVYLCASSLNPPSGGYNEQFFGPGTRLTVL.

This clonotype turned up a few times. The chain carries TRBV4-2 and TRBJ2-7; 11 bases match TRBD1. The V gene end was trimmed by 1 base and the J gene end by 2 bases; junction bases not matched to a gene: 4. The germline V gene has CDR1 LGHNA and CDR2 YNFKEQ. This CDR3 is 16 amino acids long. This CDR3 reads CASSQVWGQGAYEQYF. The CDR3 DNA follows: TGTGCCAGCAGCCAAGTCTGGGGACAGGGGGCCTACGAGCAGTACTTC.

This clonotype was detected a few times. The CDR3 reads CSARDVRDPYEQYF. The CDR3 DNA is TGCAGTGCTAGAGATGTAAGGGACCCCTACGAGCAGTACTTC. The chain joins TRBV20-1 to TRBJ2-7; D is perhaps TRBD1 or TRBD2 (5 bases each). CDR3 size: 14 residues. The germline V and J ends were trimmed by 0 bases and 2 bases, with 11 bases remaining between them. The germline V gene has CDR1 DFQATT and CDR2 SNEGSKA (reference sequence).

This chain uses TRBV29-1 with TRBJ2-5, with D perhaps matching TRBD1 (5 bases). Germline V gives CDR1 SQVTM, CDR2 ANQGSEA. V gave up 5 bases and J gave up 11 bases, with 21 bases separating them. The CDR3 extends over 13 amino acids. In DNA, the CDR3 is TGCAGCGTTTACAGGCTCTCCTACAATGAGCAGTACTTC. Its protein is CSVYRLSYNEQYF.

The chain employs TRBV2 and TRBJ1-5; D gene ambiguous. V gave up 6 bases and J gave up 5 bases, with 14 bases separating them. This CDR3 has 14 residues. In germline, CDR1 is SNHLY, CDR2 FYNNEI. CDR3 sequence reads: CASSLVLVDQPQHF. CDR3 bases: TGTGCCAGCAGCCTGGTCCTTGTCGATCAGCCCCAGCATTTT.

This sequence joins TRBV5-6 and TRBJ2-7; weak D call: TRBD1 (6 bases). The CDR3 sequence is 14 residues long. CDR1 is SGHDT and CDR2 is YYEEEE in the germline V gene. Trimming cost V 4 bases and J 1 base, with 12 bases left between them. The CDR3: CASSDGQLSYEQYF. The CDR3 DNA is TGTGCCAGCAGCGATGGACAGTTATCCTACGAGCAGTACTTC.

The rearrangement links TRBV20-1 to TRBJ2-1; D gene ambiguous. This CDR3 is 13 amino acids long. Trimming stripped 2 bases from V and 14 bases from J, with 19 bases between. CDR1 is DFQATT and CDR2 is SNEGSKA in the germline V gene (reference sequence). The CDR3 nucleotides are TGCAGTGCTAGACGCCAGGACCCTAGGGCGGAGTTCTTC. This translates into CSARRQDPRAEFF.

The chain combines TRBV10-3 with TRBJ2-5; D is unclear. The V end lost 3 bases, the J end lost 11 bases, and 10 bases lay between the germline ends. This CDR3 is built from 11 residues. Germline V gene sequence: CDR1 ENHRY, CDR2 SYGVKD. The CDR3 sequence: CAISDNYGQYF. In DNA, the CDR3 is TGTGCCATCAGTGATAACTACGGGCAGTACTTC.

In this sample, this clonotype turned up a few times. The chain joins TRBV6-1 to TRBJ1-2; 8 bases line up with TRBD1. CDR3 length equals 15 residues. V lost 6 bases and J lost 8; bases outside the gene matches: 14. CDR1 is MNHNS, CDR2 SASEGT, per germline. CDR3 nucleotide sequence: TGTGCCAGCAGCCCCCCCGACAGGGGAATGAGGGGCTACACCTTC. As protein: CASSPPDRGMRGYTF.

J is TRBJ1-2 and V is TRBV20-1; tentative D call: TRBD1 (5 bases). Per germline, CDR1 DFQATT and CDR2 SNEGSKA (reference sequence). The CDR3 is 13 amino acids. V was pared by 0 bases and J by 7 bases, with 12 bases between. This chain's CDR3 is CSARDSGRRGYTF. CDR3 DNA: TGCAGTGCTAGAGATTCAGGGAGACGTGGCTACACCTTC.

The gene calls are TRBV6-1 and TRBJ1-5, with D possibly matching TRBD1 (5 bases). The V gene lost 1 base and the J gene lost 4 bases, with 11 bases spanning the gap. Germline V gene sequence: CDR1 MNHNS, CDR2 SASEGT. There are 15 residues in the CDR3. The CDR3 is CASSEVWGLNQPQHF. The CDR3 DNA reads as TGTGCCAGCAGTGAAGTATGGGGACTAAATCAGCCCCAGCATTTT.

This clonotype was seen a handful of times. V usage is TRBV4-1 and J usage is TRBJ2-1; D call uncertain. Germline V gene lookup returns CDR1 MGHRA and CDR2 YSYEKL. Trimming removed 1 base at V and 6 bases at J, with 13 bases between. The CDR3 length is 15 residues. In DNA form, the CDR3 reads TGCGCCAGCAGCCAAGGTCTAATTGGTACCAATGAGCAGTTCTTC. Its translation is CASSQGLIGTNEQFF.

This sequence joins TRBV9 and TRBJ1-1; D is unclear. V lost 0 bases, J lost 2 bases, and 11 bases lay in between. The length of the CDR3 is 15 residues. Germline-derived CDR1 and CDR2 are SGDLS and YYNGEE. CDR3 in DNA: TGTGCCAGCAGCGTAGCTACTTGGTCTAACACTGAAGCTTTCTTT. This sequence encodes CASSVATWSNTEAFF.

This clonotype was observed at least ten times. This chain connects TRBV5-1 to TRBJ2-7, with D possibly TRBD1 on 5 matching bases. The length of the CDR3 is 14 residues. Germline-derived CDR1 and CDR2 are SGHRS and YFSETQ. Trimming removed 2 bases from V and 0 bases from J, with 9 bases in between. CDR3 in amino acids: CASSFRQSSYEQYF. CDR3 DNA sequence: TGCGCCAGCAGCTTTCGACAGAGCTCCTACGAGCAGTACTTC.

The genes are TRBV28 and TRBJ1-6; D uncertain. V lost 5 bases, J lost 9 bases, and 11 bases lay in between. Germline V lookup: CDR1 MDHEN, CDR2 SYDVKM. This CDR3 comprises 13 residues. The CDR3 DNA reads as TGTGCCAGCAGTCCCCCATCTCTTTCACCCCTCCACTTT. Translation: CASSPPSLSPLHF.

Many counts were recorded for this clonotype. This chain connects TRBV4-1 to TRBJ2-1; no firm D call. The CDR3 runs to 16 residues. Germline V gives CDR1 MGHRA, CDR2 YSYEKL. V dropped 1 base and J dropped 1 base, with 11 bases sitting between them. The DNA of the CDR3 is TGCGCCAGCAGCCAAGTGTTAGCCCCTTCCTACAATGAGCAGTTCTTC. Residues: CASSQVLAPSYNEQFF.

This chain links TRBV5-8 with TRBJ2-7, with 7 bases identical to TRBD1. V shed 4 bases, J shed 1 base, and the junction held 8 bases outside the gene matches. Germline V gene data show CDR1 as SGHTS and CDR2 as YDEGEE. There are 15 residues in the CDR3. The CDR3 DNA is TGTGCCAGCAGCGCCGCCCGACAGGGATCCTACGAGCAGTACTTC. Protein sequence: CASSAARQGSYEQYF.

In its sample, this clonotype was seen a few times. The chain carries TRBV25-1 and TRBJ2-1, with D tentatively TRBD2 (5 bases). This CDR3 is 16 amino acids long. CDR1 is MGHDK, CDR2 SYGVNS, per germline. Trimming shortened V by 1 base and J by 0 bases, and 10 bases separated the two germline ends. The CDR3 nucleotides are TGTGCCAGCAGTGAATTAGCGCCGAGCTCCTACAATGAGCAGTTCTTC. Encoded protein: CASSELAPSSYNEQFF.

The rearrangement joins TRBV12-3 or TRBV12-4 to TRBJ2-7, with a possible D match to TRBD1 (6 bases). The CDR3 sequence is 13 residues long. The germline V and J ends were trimmed by 7 bases and 7 bases, with 17 bases remaining between them. CDR3 sequence: CASIKDSNNEQYF. The CDR3 nucleotides are TGTGCCAGCATTAAGGACAGCAACAATGAGCAGTACTTC.

The rearrangement uses TRBV7-2 and TRBJ1-2; D not resolved. The CDR3 covers 16 residues. The ends were cut back, 0 bases at V and 0 bases at J, with 11 bases in the middle. Per the germline V gene, CDR1 is SGHTA and CDR2 is FQGNSA. CDR3 DNA sequence: TGTGCCAGCAGCTTAGCCCCAGCCGGTACTAACTATGGCTACACCTTC. It encodes CASSLAPAGTNYGYTF.